The 10 T cell receptor beta chains below all came from one sample that was sequenced in a study of blood T cell repertoires in COVID-19. Profiling relied on immunoSEQ multiplex PCR, and the TCRdb table lists in-frame clones only, not all of them. Found here are 150,000 to 200,000 clones, around nine tenths of them singletons; the top ten hold 3.7%. The specimen sequenced was peripheral blood. The receptors here all came from a man in his late teens or twenties with active or convalescent COVID-19.

V and J are TRBV6-5 and TRBJ2-1; 9 bases match TRBD2. This CDR3 has 15 amino acids. Germline V gives CDR1 MNHEY, CDR2 SVGAGI. Trimming took 4 bases from V and 2 from J; bases not matched to a gene: 3. This CDR3 is CASSSSGGTYNEQFF. CDR3 nucleotides: TGTGCCAGCAGTTCGAGCGGGGGGACCTACAATGAGCAGTTCTTC.

This clone was picked up a small number of times. This chain uses TRBV3-1 (or the pseudogene TRBV3-2) with TRBJ2-3; 8 nucleotides align to TRBD1. V shed 3 bases and J 2 bases; nucleotides not matched to a gene: 7. Germline V CDR1 and CDR2: LGHDT, YNNKEL (reference sequence). This CDR3 is 16 amino acids long. CDR3 DNA sequence: TGTGCCAGCAGCCACCGGACAGGGACCCACACAGATACGCAGTATTTT. Protein sequence: CASSHRTGTHTDTQYF.

The V gene is TRBV12-5, the J gene TRBJ1-2; D unclear. With 6 bases removed from V and 7 bases from J, the gap between germline ends came to 18 bases. The CDR3 has 14 residues. Germline loops: CDR1 LGHNT, CDR2 FRNRAP. CDR3 sequence: CASGPSRGFGGYTF. DNA for the CDR3: TGTGCTAGTGGCCCGAGTCGAGGCTTCGGTGGCTACACCTTC.

V and J are TRBV6-1 and TRBJ1-2, with D possibly TRBD1 on 5 matching bases. The CDR3 spans 15 residues. V lost 0 bases and J lost 0, with 8 bases in between. Per germline, CDR1 MNHNS and CDR2 SASEGT. The CDR3 bases are TGTGCCAGCAGTGAAGCTACAGGCCCTAACTATGGCTACACCTTC. Protein product: CASSEATGPNYGYTF.

This chain links TRBV5-6 with TRBJ1-5; 7 bases agree with TRBD1. V trimming: 3 bases; J trimming: 5 bases; junction bases outside the gene matches: 8. This CDR3 contains 15 residues. CDR1 SGHDT and CDR2 YYEEEE come from the germline V gene. CDR3 DNA: TGTGCCAGCAGCTCCTACGACAGGGACGATCAGCCCCAGCATTTT. The encoded protein is CASSSYDRDDQPQHF.

This clone has a single count. The chain has TRBV2 and TRBJ2-6, with a tentative D call TRBD1 (6 bases). V was trimmed by 5 bases and J by 3 bases, leaving 14 bases between them. Per germline, CDR1 SNHLY and CDR2 FYNNEI. This CDR3 region has 16 residues. The chain's CDR3 is CASSSYRASGANVLTF. The DNA of the CDR3 is TGTGCCAGCAGTAGCTACAGGGCGAGTGGGGCCAACGTCCTGACTTTC.

The rearrangement joins TRBV6-4 to TRBJ1-6; D might be TRBD1 (6 bases). CDR1 and CDR2 from the germline V gene are MRHNA and SNTAGT. The CDR3 runs 13 residues. Trimming cost V 4 bases and J 8 bases, with 9 bases left between them. DNA of the CDR3: TGTGCCAGCAGTGTGGGGGCCGATTCACCCCTCCACTTT. It is translated as CASSVGADSPLHF.

The V call is TRBV7-9, the J call TRBJ1-1, with D perhaps matching TRBD1 (5 bases). The CDR3 sequence is 14 residues long. V was shortened by 5 bases and J by 7 bases, with 17 bases between the two germline ends. Germline values: CDR1 SEHNR, CDR2 FQNEAQ (reference sequence). CDR3 in DNA: TGTGCCAGCAGCATAACCCAGGGTAGTGATGAAGCTTTCTTT. Residues: CASSITQGSDEAFF.

This clone came up a few times. The CDR3 here is CAVQVNYGYTF. CDR3 nucleotide sequence: TGTGCCGTACAGGTTAACTATGGCTACACCTTC. The genes are TRBV2 and TRBJ1-2, with a weak D call TRBD1 (5 bases). Germline CDR1 and CDR2: SNHLY and FYNNEI. The ends were cut back, 11 bases at V and 1 base at J, with 8 bases in the middle. The CDR3 spans 11 residues.

This rearrangement joins TRBV6-5 to TRBJ2-3; 12 positions agree with TRBD2. Germline V CDR1 and CDR2: MNHEY, SVGAGI. The CDR3 extends over 15 amino acids. The ends lost 6 bases at V and 6 bases at J; junction bases unmatched: 7. Here the CDR3 reads CASRDLAGGHDTQYF. Written as DNA, the CDR3 is TGTGCCAGCAGAGACCTAGCGGGGGGGCATGATACGCAGTATTTT.